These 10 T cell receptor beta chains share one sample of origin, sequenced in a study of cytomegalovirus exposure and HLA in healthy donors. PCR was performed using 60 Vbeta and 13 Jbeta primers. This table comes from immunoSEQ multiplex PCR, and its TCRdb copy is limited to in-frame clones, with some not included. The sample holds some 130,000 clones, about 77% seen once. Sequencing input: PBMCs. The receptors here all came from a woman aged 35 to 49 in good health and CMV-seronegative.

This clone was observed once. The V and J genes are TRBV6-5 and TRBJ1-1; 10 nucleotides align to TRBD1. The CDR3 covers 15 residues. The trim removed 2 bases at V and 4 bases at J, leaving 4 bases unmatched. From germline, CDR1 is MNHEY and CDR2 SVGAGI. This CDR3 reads CASSYLGQGTTEAFF. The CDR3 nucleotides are TGTGCCAGCAGTTACCTGGGACAGGGGACCACTGAAGCTTTCTTT.

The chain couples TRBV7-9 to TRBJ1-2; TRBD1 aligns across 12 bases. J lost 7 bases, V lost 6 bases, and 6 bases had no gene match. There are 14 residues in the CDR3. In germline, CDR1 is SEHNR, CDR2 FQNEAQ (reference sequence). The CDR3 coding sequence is TGTGCCAGCAGATCCGGGACAGGGGGCTTTGGCTACACCTTC. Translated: CASRSGTGGFGYTF.

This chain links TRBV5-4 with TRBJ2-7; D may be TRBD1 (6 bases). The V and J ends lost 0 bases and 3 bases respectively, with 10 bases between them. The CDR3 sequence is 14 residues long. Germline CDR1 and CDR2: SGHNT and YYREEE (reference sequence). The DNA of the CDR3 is TGTGCCAGCAGCTTGGAAGGGGGACGCTACGAGCAGTACTTC. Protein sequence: CASSLEGGRYEQYF.

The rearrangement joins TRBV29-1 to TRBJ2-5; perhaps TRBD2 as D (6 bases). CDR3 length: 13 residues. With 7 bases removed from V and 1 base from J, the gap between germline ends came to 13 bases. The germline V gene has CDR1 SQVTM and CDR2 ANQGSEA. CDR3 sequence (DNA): TGCAGCGCCGGAGGGTGGGCCCAAGAGACCCAGTACTTC. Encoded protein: CSAGGWAQETQYF.

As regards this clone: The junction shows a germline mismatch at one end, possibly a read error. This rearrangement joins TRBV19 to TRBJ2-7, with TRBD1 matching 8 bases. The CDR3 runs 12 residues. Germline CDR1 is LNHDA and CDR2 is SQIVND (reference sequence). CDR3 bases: TGTGCCAGTAGTAAACCTCCGGGACAGGTATTCTTC. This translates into CASSKPPGQVFF. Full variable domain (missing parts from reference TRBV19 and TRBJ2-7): DGGITQSPKYLFRKEGQNVTLSCEQNLNHDAMYWYRQDPGQGLRLIYYSQIVNDFQKGDIAEGYSVSREKKESFPLTVTSAQKNPTAFYLCASSKPPGQVFFGPGTRLTVT.

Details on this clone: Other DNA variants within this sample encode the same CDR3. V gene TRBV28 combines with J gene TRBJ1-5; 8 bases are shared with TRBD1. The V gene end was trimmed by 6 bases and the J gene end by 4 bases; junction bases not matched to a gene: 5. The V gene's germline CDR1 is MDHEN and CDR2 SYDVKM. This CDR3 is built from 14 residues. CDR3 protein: CASSPDRGNQPQHF. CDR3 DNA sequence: TGTGCCAGCAGCCCTGACAGGGGTAATCAGCCCCAGCATTTT.

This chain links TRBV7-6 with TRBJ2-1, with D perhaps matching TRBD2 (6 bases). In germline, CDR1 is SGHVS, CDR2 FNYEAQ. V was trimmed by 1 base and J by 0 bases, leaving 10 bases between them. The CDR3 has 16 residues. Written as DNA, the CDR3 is TGTGCCAGCAGCTTAGAGGGACTTAGCTCCTACAATGAGCAGTTCTTC. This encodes CASSLEGLSSYNEQFF.

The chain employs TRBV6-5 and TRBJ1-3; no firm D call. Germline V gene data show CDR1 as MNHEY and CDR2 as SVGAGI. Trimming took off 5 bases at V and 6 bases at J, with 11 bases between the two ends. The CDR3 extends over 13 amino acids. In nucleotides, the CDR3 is TGTGCCAGCAGTACTTTCTTGCAAAACACCATATATTTT. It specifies CASSTFLQNTIYF.

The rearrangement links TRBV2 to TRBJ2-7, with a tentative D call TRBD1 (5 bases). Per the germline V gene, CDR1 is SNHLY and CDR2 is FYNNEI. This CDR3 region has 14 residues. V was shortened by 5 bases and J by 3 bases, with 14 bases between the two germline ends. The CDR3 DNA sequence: TGTGCCAGCAGTCTAACAGGTCTGATCTACGAGCAGTACTTC. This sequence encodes CASSLTGLIYEQYF. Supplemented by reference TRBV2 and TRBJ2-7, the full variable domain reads EPEVTQTPSHQVTQMGQEVILRCVPISNHLYFYWYRQILGQKVEFLVSFYNNEISEKSEIFDDQFSVERPDGSNFTLKIRSTKLEDSAMYFCASSLTGLIYEQYFGPGTRLTVT.

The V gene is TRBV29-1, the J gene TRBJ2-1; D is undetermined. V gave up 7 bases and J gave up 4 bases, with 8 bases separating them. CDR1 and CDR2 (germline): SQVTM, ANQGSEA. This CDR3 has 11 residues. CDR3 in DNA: TGCAGCGATTCAGGATACAATGAGCAGTTCTTC. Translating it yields CSDSGYNEQFF.